This T cell receptor (beta chain) appears in the sequencing data of a study of blood T cell repertoires in COVID-19. Study-wide background: Samples of COVID-19 (acute and convalescent) were obtained from the United States, Italy and Spain. T cells, B-cell-depleted T cells, or PBMCs provided the cDNA or gDNA that served as material.

This clone was seen a handful of times. The CDR3 has 14 residues. Germline CDR1 reads LNHDA; CDR2 reads SQIVND (reference sequence). V was shortened by 3 bases and J by 4 bases, with 12 bases between the two germline ends. Original methodology: Amplification of reference gene primers provided the estimated nucleated cell counts. Using immunoSEQ multiplex PCR, the repertoire was profiled, and TCRdb retains in-frame clones only, with some absent. The V and J calls and clone size are taken from that table; D and trimming were inferred from the DNA. This sample has about 280,000 clones, with approximately 83% found just once.

The specimen sequenced was peripheral blood. The chain combines TRBV19 with TRBJ1-2, with a tentative D call TRBD1 (5 bases). This receptor was identified in a woman in her sixties or seventies with acute or convalescent COVID-19. CDR3 coding DNA: TGTGCCAGTAGTATCTCCGGGGGAGGCTATGGCTACACCTTC. Amino acids: CASSISGGGYGYTF.